Given below is one TCR beta chain in context. Its specificity is unknown. CDR1 SQVTM and CDR2 ANQGSEA come from the germline V gene. CDR3 size: 16 residues. Trimming cost V 1 base and J 3 bases; bases outside gene matches: 9. The treatment was: around 19 received Ad26.COV2.S at low or high dose, single or two shots; a few received placebo; per-sample allocation not given. The samples date from day 63 after the first vaccine or placebo injection. Expression of Wuhan-strain SARS-CoV-2 spike came from the Ad26 vector that formed the vaccine. The sample originates from a study of Ad26.COV2.S vaccination and SARS-CoV-2 variants. Study information: Donor was assigned to the Ad26.COV2.S arm of trial COV1001. Ad26.COV2.S shots went into the muscle once or twice, 56 days apart.

Overall study findings and caveats: Responses of T cells in total may have been underestimated by the TCR breadth and depth analyses.

Profiling relied on immunoSEQ multiplex PCR, and the TCRdb table lists in-frame clones only, not all of them. The table lists 450,000 to 550,000 clones, about 91% of them singletons. The TCR originated in a person between 18 and 59 years old who received the Ad26.COV2.S COVID-19 vaccine or a placebo. Sequenced here: peripheral blood, sampled in a trial of Ad26.COV2.S vaccine versus placebo. The chain is built from TRBV29-1 and TRBJ2-1; 7 nucleotides line up with TRBD1. The CDR3 is CSVEAGTAENYNEQFF. In DNA form, the CDR3 reads TGCAGCGTTGAAGCAGGGACAGCGGAAAACTACAATGAGCAGTTCTTC.